This record concerns one TCR beta chain sequence. Per the germline V gene, CDR1 is SNHLY and CDR2 is FYNNEI. CDR3 length equals 13 residues. V lost 6 bases, J lost 7 bases, and 12 bases lay in between. Regarding time point: after neoadjuvant nivolumab, at surgical resection. These newly diagnosed stage II-IVA oral cavity squamous cell carcinoma patients had no prior systemic or radiation treatment. The sample originates from a study of neoadjuvant anti-PD-1 for oral cavity cancer. Background on the study: Non-progressing patients received a fourth nivolumab dose near day 43, then surgery on days 50-56.

Blood libraries mostly used around 0.45 ug genomic DNA, six replicates each. Using immunoSEQ multiplex PCR, the repertoire was profiled, and TCRdb retains in-frame clones only, with some absent. The table records 14,000 or so clones, about three quarters of them present only once. The source material was PBMCs, sampled after nivolumab (anti-PD-1) treatment. This TCR was recovered from a person aged 35-79 years with oral cavity squamous cell carcinoma. This chain connects TRBV2 to TRBJ2-2; D gene unclear. As DNA, the CDR3 is TGTGCCAGCAGCGTCCTTGTAGACGGGGAGCTGTTTTTT. Translation: CASSVLVDGELFF. The full variable domain, rest sourced from reference TRBV2 and TRBJ2-2, is EPEVTQTPSHQVTQMGQEVILRCVPISNHLYFYWYRQILGQKVEFLVSFYNNEISEKSEIFDDQFSVERPDGSNFTLKIRSTKLEDSAMYFCASSVLVDGELFFGEGSRLTVL.